The 21 T cell receptor beta chains below all came from one sample that was sequenced in a study of identical twins. From the 5' RACE reads, TCRdb called clonotypes with MiXCR, one entry per CDR3 protein. The data show 450,000 or so distinct CDR3 sequences, approximately 17% seen once. The sequencing sample was made of naive T cells sorted from blood. These receptors came from a man between 45 and 60 years old in good health.

The rearrangement links TRBV27 to TRBJ2-1, with D uncertain. The CDR3 sequence is 15 residues long. The V gene's germline CDR1 is MNHEY and CDR2 SMNVEV (reference sequence). V was pared by 7 bases and J by 0 bases, with 13 bases between. CDR3 DNA sequence: TGTGCCAGCAACCCGACTCAGAGCTCCTACAATGAGCAGTTCTTC. Its translation is CASNPTQSSYNEQFF.

This clonotype was detected only once. The gene calls are TRBV4-3 and TRBJ2-1, with D perhaps matching TRBD2 (5 bases). V lost 3 bases and J lost 6, with 15 bases in between. Germline CDR1 reads LGHNA; CDR2 reads YSLEER. This CDR3 is built from 15 residues. CDR3 region: CASSQQSGTLNEQFF. The CDR3 region has the DNA TGCGCCAGCAGCCAGCAAAGCGGCACCCTCAATGAGCAGTTCTTC.

V and J are TRBV5-1 and TRBJ2-3; TRBD2 matches at 12 bases. The CDR3 contains 16 residues. Losses at the gene ends were 3 bases for V and 2 bases for J; bases not matched to a gene: 4. Germline CDR1 reads SGHRS; CDR2 reads YFSETQ. The CDR3 region is CASSSGTSGPTDTQYF. CDR3 in DNA: TGCGCCAGCAGCTCCGGGACTAGCGGGCCCACAGATACGCAGTATTTT. Full variable domain (missing parts from reference TRBV5-1 and TRBJ2-3): KAGVTQTPRYLIKTRGQQVTLSCSPISGHRSVSWYQQTPGQGLQFLFEYFSETQRNKGNFPGRFSGRQFSNSRSEMNVSTLELGDSALYLCASSSGTSGPTDTQYFGPGTRLTVL.

This clonotype was counted many times. The chain carries TRBV3-1 and TRBJ2-7; 8 bases line up with TRBD1. With 2 bases clipped from V and 3 bases from J, the junction kept 6 bases outside the gene matches. CDR3 size: 15 residues. The V gene's germline CDR1 is LGHDT and CDR2 YNNKEL (reference sequence). CDR3 sequence reads: CASSQSPGGHYEQYF. CDR3 bases: TGTGCCAGCAGCCAATCTCCAGGGGGCCACTACGAGCAGTACTTC.

This clonotype was recorded many times. This chain links TRBV11-2 with TRBJ1-1; D gene unclear. V was cut by 3 bases and J by 1 base, with 6 bases left in between. Germline lookup yields CDR1 SGHAT and CDR2 FQNNGV. The length of the CDR3 is 13 residues. CDR3 coding DNA: TGTGCCAGCAGCTTTTTCGAGAACACTGAAGCTTTCTTT. Its translation: CASSFFENTEAFF.

This sequence joins TRBV7-2 and TRBJ1-1; D not resolved. The V end lost 2 bases, the J end lost 1 base, and 8 bases lay between the germline ends. The CDR3 extends over 14 amino acids. Germline CDR1 SGHTA, CDR2 FQGNSA. CDR3 DNA: TGTGCCAGCAGCTTAAGTAGATCGAACACTGAAGCTTTCTTT. Residues: CASSLSRSNTEAFF. The variable domain in full, completed from reference TRBV7-2 and TRBJ1-1, reads GAGVSQSPSNKVTEKGKDVELRCDPISGHTALYWYRQSLGQGLEFLIYFQGNSAPDKSGLPSDRFSAERTGGSVSTLTIQRTQQEDSAVYLCASSLSRSNTEAFFGQGTRLTVV.

CDR3 loop: CASSVGGQPQHF. In DNA form, the CDR3 reads TGTGCCAGCAGTGTAGGGGGCCAGCCCCAGCATTTT. V is TRBV6-5 and J is TRBJ1-5, with 7 positions matching TRBD1. The CDR3 sequence is 12 residues long. Germline lookup yields CDR1 MNHEY and CDR2 SVGAGI. The V gene end was trimmed by 5 bases and the J gene end by 7 bases; junction bases not matched to a gene: 2.

There are many counts of this clonotype. The V call is TRBV12-3 or TRBV12-4, the J call TRBJ2-7, with D possibly being TRBD1 (6 bases). The CDR3 runs to 14 residues. The V end was cut by 2 bases, the J end by 2 bases, with 10 bases between. The CDR3 sequence is CASSLSTGPYEQYF. The CDR3 DNA reads TGTGCCAGCAGTTTATCAACAGGGCCCTACGAGCAGTACTTC.

This clonotype was counted between two and nine times. The V gene is TRBV7-2, the J gene TRBJ2-7; 13 bases agree with TRBD2. With 2 bases clipped from V and 1 base from J, the junction kept 2 bases outside the gene matches. This CDR3 spans 16 amino acids. Looked up from germline, CDR1 is SGHTA and CDR2 is FQGNSA. The CDR3 DNA follows: TGTGCCAGCAGCTTAACGGGACTAGCGGGATCCTACGAGCAGTACTTC. The encoded protein is CASSLTGLAGSYEQYF.

V usage is TRBV29-1 and J usage is TRBJ2-5, with 7 bases fitting TRBD2. This CDR3 has 15 amino acids. CDR1 SQVTM and CDR2 ANQGSEA come from the germline V gene. J was trimmed by 1 base and V by 1 base; bases with no gene match: 6. CDR3 sequence: CSVEVLAGPQETQYF. The CDR3 DNA reads as TGCAGCGTTGAAGTATTAGCGGGCCCCCAAGAGACCCAGTACTTC.

This chain joins TRBV6-1 and TRBJ1-1, with a possible D match to TRBD1 (6 bases). The germline V gene has CDR1 MNHNS and CDR2 SASEGT. With 5 bases removed from V and 7 bases from J, the gap between germline ends came to 17 bases. The CDR3 runs 14 residues. The CDR3 region is CASSPLFGQIEAFF. CDR3 bases: TGTGCCAGCAGTCCTTTATTCGGACAGATTGAAGCTTTCTTT.

V gene TRBV4-2 combines with J gene TRBJ1-1; TRBD1 is a possible D gene (5 bases). Between the trimmed V and J ends, which lost 1 base and 5 bases, there was a span of 20 bases. Germline CDR1 and CDR2: LGHNA and YNFKEQ. The CDR3 is made up of 17 amino acids. The CDR3 nucleotides are TGTGCCAGCAGCCAAGGGGGACGGGTTCGAGTAGCTACTGAAGCTTTCTTT. This encodes CASSQGGRVRVATEAFF.

This clonotype was counted a few times. This chain uses TRBV25-1 with TRBJ1-2; a weak D match, TRBD1 (5 bases). CDR1 MGHDK and CDR2 SYGVNS come from the germline V gene. The CDR3 consists of 15 residues. V was cut by 3 bases and J by 0 bases, with 11 bases left in between. The CDR3 DNA follows: TGTGCCAGCAGTGAGGAAACAGGCGCTAACTATGGCTACACCTTC. It yields the protein CASSEETGANYGYTF.

This clonotype was seen repeatedly, ten times or more. The chain joins TRBV20-1 to TRBJ2-3, with D perhaps matching TRBD1 (5 bases). Trimming removed 1 base at V and 6 bases at J, with 11 bases between. This CDR3 contains 13 residues. Germline V CDR1 and CDR2: DFQATT, SNEGSKA (reference sequence). The CDR3 sequence: CSARGQLRDTQYF. In DNA form, the CDR3 reads TGCAGTGCTAGAGGACAGCTGAGGGATACGCAGTATTTT.

This clonotype was counted many times. J is TRBJ2-5 and V is TRBV5-1; TRBD2 is a possible D gene (5 bases). The V end was cut by 1 base, the J end by 3 bases, with 13 bases between. The germline V gene encodes CDR1 SGHRS and CDR2 YFSETQ. This CDR3 is 15 amino acids long. DNA for the CDR3: TGCGCCAGCAGCTTGTTTGGGGTGGAGGAAGAGACCCAGTACTTC. Its translation: CASSLFGVEEETQYF. The whole variable domain, filled in from reference TRBV5-1 and TRBJ2-5, reads KAGVTQTPRYLIKTRGQQVTLSCSPISGHRSVSWYQQTPGQGLQFLFEYFSETQRNKGNFPGRFSGRQFSNSRSEMNVSTLELGDSALYLCASSLFGVEEETQYFGPGTRLLVL.

This clonotype has ten or more counts. The gene calls are TRBV10-3 and TRBJ1-1; D not resolved. This CDR3 comprises 11 residues. The ends were cut back, 9 bases at V and 4 bases at J, with 9 bases in the middle. CDR1 and CDR2 (germline): ENHRY, SYGVKD. CDR3 in DNA: TGTGCCATGAGGAGAGGCACTGAAGCTTTCTTT. The encoded protein is CAMRRGTEAFF.

The sample holds many counts of this clonotype. CDR3 in amino acids: CASSWARVAGANVLTF. DNA of the CDR3: TGTGCCAGCAGTTGGGCCAGGGTAGCAGGGGCCAACGTCCTGACTTTC. The gene calls are TRBV6-2 or TRBV6-3 and TRBJ2-6, with a weak D call TRBD1 (5 bases). Trimming took 4 bases from V and 4 from J, leaving 14 bases between them. The CDR3 totals 16 residues. CDR1 is MNHEY and CDR2 is SVGEGT in the germline V gene.

The V gene is TRBV7-2, the J gene TRBJ2-5; TRBD1 is a possible D gene (7 bases). With 5 bases removed from V and 5 bases from J, the gap between germline ends came to 21 bases. CDR3 length: 16 residues. The germline V gene encodes CDR1 SGHTA and CDR2 FQGNSA. The CDR3 is CASSQPQGGLRETQYF. Written as DNA, the CDR3 is TGTGCCAGCAGCCAACCCCAGGGGGGACTTAGGGAGACCCAGTACTTC.

The rearrangement links TRBV20-1 to TRBJ2-7; D gene unclear. The CDR3 sequence is 12 residues long. V gave up 5 bases and J gave up 4 bases, with 12 bases separating them. CDR1 and CDR2 (germline): DFQATT, SNEGSKA (reference sequence). CDR3 DNA: TGCAGTGCTTTTCTCAACGGGTACGAGCAGTACTTC. It translates to CSAFLNGYEQYF.

This sequence joins TRBV28 and TRBJ2-7; D is uncertain. Germline CDR1 reads MDHEN; CDR2 reads SYDVKM. This CDR3 has 15 residues. Deletions cut 2 bases from V and 2 bases from J, with 13 bases between. CDR3: CASSLAWPLTYEQYF. CDR3 in DNA: TGTGCCAGCAGTTTAGCCTGGCCGCTCACCTACGAGCAGTACTTC.

This clonotype was counted ten times or more. The V and J genes are TRBV12-3 or TRBV12-4 and TRBJ1-2; the D gene is possibly TRBD1 (5 bases). V was pared by 6 bases and J by 5 bases, with 16 bases between. This CDR3 contains 14 residues. Here the CDR3 DNA reads TGTGCCAGCAGCAGACAGCGAGTGGGGTATGGCTACACCTTC. Translated, it gives CASSRQRVGYGYTF.